This T cell receptor beta chain is from a study of CD8+ T cells in alopecia areata. Study conclusions and caveats: Unlike in mice, where it was clearer, TCR sharing across patients was less clear, possibly HLA-related. Especially in alopecia totalis/universalis, lesional scalp showed greater clonality than normal scalp did.

CDR3 size: 17 residues. Trimming took 6 bases from V and 5 from J, leaving 23 bases between them. Specified treatment: oral pan-JAK inhibitor, 5-10 mg twice daily. About this clone itself: What it binds is not known.

Investigators isolated RNA and reverse transcribed it into cDNA to act as the sequencing template. Assay: immunoSEQ multiplex PCR; the TCRdb copy retains only in-frame clones and omits some. Among approximately 180,000 clones listed, around three fifths were seen once. The chain joins TRBV23-1 to TRBJ2-1; possibly TRBD1 for D (5 bases). TRBV23-1 counts as an open reading frame of uncertain function. The material was CD4+ T cells sorted from blood, obtained around week 49, from a patient treated with tofacitinib. The receptor was derived from a human donor with alopecia areata. The CDR3 here is CASSPTEVRLLNNEQFF. The CDR3 DNA is TGCGCCAGCAGCCCGACAGAAGTTAGACTTCTTAACAATGAGCAGTTCTTC.